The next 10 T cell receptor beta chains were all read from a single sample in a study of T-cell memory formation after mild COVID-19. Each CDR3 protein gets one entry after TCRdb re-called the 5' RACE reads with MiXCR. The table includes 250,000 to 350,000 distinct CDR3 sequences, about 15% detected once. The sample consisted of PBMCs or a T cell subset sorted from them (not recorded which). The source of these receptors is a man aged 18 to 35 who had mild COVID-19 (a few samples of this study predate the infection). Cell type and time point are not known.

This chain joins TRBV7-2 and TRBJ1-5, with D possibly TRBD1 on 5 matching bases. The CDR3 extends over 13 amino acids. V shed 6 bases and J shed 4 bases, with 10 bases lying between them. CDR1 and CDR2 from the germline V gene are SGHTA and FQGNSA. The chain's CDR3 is CASRSRVNQPQHF. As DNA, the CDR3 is TGTGCCAGCAGATCCAGGGTGAATCAGCCCCAGCATTTT.

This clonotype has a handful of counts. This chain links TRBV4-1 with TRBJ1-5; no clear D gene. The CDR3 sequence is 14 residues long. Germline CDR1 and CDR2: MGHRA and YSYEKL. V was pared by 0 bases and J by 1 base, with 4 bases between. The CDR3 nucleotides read TGCGCCAGCAGCCAAGAAACCAGCAATCAGCCCCAGCATTTT. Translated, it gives CASSQETSNQPQHF.

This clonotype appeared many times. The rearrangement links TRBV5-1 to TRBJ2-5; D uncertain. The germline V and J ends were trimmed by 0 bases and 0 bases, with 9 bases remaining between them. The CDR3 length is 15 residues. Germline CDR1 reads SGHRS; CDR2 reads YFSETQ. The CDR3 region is CASSLAAAYQETQYF. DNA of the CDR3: TGCGCCAGCAGCTTGGCGGCGGCCTACCAAGAGACCCAGTACTTC.

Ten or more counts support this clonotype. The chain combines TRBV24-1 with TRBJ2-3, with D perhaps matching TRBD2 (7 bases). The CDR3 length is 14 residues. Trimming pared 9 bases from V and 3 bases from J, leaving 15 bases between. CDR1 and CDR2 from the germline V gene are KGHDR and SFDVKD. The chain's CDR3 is CATRGGLATDTQYF. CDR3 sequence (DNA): TGTGCCACCCGCGGGGGCCTGGCAACAGATACGCAGTATTTT.

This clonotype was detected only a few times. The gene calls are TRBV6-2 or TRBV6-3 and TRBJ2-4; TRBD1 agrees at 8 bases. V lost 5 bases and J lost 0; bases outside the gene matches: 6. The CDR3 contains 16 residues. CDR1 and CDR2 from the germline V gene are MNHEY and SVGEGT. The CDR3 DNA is TGTGCCAGCAGTCCCTCCAGGGGGCGAGCCAAAAACATTCAGTACTTC. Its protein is CASSPSRGRAKNIQYF.

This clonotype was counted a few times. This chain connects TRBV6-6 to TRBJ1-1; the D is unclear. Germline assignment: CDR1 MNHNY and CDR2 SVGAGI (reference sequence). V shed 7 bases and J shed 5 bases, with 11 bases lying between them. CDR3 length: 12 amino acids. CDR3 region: CASTVMQTEAFF. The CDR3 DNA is TGTGCCAGCACGGTCATGCAGACTGAAGCTTTCTTT.

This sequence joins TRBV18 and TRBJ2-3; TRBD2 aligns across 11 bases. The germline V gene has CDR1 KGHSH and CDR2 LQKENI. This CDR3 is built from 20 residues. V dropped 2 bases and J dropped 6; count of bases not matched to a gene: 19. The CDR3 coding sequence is TGTGCCAGCTCACCATTTGATGCGACTAGCGGGGCCCGGGTGCGGGATACGCAGTATTTT. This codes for CASSPFDATSGARVRDTQYF.

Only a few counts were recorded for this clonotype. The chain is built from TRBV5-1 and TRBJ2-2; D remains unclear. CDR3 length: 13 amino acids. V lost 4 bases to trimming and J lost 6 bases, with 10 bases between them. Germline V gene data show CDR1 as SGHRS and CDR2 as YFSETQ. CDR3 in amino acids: CASSTRPPGELFF. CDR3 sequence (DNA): TGCGCCAGCAGCACCCGCCCCCCCGGGGAGCTGTTTTTT.

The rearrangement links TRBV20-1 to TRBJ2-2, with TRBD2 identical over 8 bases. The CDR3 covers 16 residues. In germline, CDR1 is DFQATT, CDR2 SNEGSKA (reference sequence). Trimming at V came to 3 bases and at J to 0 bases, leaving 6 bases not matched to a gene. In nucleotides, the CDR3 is TGCAGTGCTAGCACGGCGGGGGGCTCGAACACCGGGGAGCTGTTTTTT. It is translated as CSASTAGGSNTGELFF.

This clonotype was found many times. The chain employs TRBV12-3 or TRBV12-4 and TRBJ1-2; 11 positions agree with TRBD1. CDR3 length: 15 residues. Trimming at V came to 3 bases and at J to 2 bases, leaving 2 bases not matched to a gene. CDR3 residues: CASSFGTGGNYGYTF. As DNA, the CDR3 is TGTGCCAGCAGTTTCGGGACAGGGGGAAACTATGGCTACACCTTC.